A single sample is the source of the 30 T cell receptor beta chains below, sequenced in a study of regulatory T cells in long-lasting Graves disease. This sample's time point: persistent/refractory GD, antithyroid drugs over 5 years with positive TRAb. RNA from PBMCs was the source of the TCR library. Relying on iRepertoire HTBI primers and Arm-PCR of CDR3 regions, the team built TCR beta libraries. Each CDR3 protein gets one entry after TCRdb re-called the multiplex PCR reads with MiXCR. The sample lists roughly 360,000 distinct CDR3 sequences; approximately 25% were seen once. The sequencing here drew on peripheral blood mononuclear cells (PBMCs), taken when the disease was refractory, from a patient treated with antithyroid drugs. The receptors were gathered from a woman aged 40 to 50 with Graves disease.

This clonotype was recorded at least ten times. CDR3 region: CASSNSGQVVEQYF. In DNA form, the CDR3 reads TGTGCCAGCAGTAACTCGGGACAGGTAGTCGAGCAGTACTTC. This chain joins TRBV12-3 or TRBV12-4 and TRBJ2-7, with 8 bases that match TRBD1. This CDR3 is built from 14 residues. V shed 5 bases and J 6 bases; nucleotides not matched to a gene: 9.

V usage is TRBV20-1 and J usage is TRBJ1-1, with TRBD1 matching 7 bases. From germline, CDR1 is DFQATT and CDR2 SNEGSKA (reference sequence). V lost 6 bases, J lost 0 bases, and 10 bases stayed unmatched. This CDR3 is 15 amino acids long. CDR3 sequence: CSALSTGAMNTEAFF. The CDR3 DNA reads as TGCAGTGCCCTGAGTACAGGGGCCATGAACACTGAAGCTTTCTTT.

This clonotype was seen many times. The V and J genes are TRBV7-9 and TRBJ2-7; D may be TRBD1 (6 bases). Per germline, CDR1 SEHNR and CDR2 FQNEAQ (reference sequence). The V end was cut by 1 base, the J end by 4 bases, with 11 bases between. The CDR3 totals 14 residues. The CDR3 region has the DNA TGTGCCAGCAGCTTAGGGGACATAAGGTACGAGCAGTACTTC. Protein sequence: CASSLGDIRYEQYF.

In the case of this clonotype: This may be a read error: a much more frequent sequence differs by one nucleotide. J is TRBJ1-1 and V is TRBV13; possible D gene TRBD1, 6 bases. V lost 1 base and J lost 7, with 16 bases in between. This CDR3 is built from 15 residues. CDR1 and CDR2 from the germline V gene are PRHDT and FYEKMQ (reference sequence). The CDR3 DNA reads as TGTGCCAGCAGCTTAGCATTGGGGGAGACAGGTGAAGCTTTCTTT. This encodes CASSLALGETGEAFF. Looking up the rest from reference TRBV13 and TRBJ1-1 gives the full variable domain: AAGVIQSPRHLIKEKRETATLKCYPIPRHDTVYWYQQGPGQDPQFLISFYEKMQSDKGSIPDRFSAQQFSDYHSELNMSSLELGDSALYFCASSLALGETGEAFFGQGTRLTVV.

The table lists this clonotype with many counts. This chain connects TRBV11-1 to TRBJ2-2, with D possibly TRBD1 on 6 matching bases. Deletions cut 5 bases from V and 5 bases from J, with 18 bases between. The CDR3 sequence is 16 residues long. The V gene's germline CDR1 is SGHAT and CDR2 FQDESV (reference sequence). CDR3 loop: CASSPHRDISTGELFF. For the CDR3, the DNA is TGTGCCAGCAGCCCCCACCGGGACATTTCAACCGGGGAGCTGTTTTTT.

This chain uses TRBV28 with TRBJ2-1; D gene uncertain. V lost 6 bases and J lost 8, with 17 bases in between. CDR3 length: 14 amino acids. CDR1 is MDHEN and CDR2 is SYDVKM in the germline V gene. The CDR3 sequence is CASRKRTLRDEQFF. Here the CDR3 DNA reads TGTGCCAGCAGAAAAAGGACCTTAAGGGATGAGCAGTTCTTC.

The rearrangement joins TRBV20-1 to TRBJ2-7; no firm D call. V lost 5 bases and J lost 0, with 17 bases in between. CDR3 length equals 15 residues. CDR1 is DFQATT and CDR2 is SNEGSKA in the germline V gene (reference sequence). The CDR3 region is CSAFRSDYYSYEQYF. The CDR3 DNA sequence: TGCAGTGCTTTTCGCTCAGATTACTACTCCTACGAGCAGTACTTC.

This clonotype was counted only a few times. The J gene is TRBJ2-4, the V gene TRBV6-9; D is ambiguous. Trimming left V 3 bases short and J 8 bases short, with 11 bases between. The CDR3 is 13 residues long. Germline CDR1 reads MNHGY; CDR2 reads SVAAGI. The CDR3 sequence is CASSYDHLDIQYF. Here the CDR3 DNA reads TGTGCCAGCAGTTACGATCATTTGGACATTCAGTACTTC.

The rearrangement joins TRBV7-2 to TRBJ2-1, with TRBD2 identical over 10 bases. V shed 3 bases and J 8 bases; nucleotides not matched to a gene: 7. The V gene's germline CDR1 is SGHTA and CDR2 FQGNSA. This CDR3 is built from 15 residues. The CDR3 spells CASSFSGLASYEQFF. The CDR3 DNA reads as TGTGCCAGCAGCTTTTCGGGACTAGCGTCCTATGAGCAGTTCTTC.

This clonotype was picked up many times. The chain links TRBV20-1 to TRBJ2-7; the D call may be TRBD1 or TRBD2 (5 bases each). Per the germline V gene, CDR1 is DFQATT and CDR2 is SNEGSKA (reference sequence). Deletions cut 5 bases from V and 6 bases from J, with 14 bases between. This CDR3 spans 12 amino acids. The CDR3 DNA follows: TGCAGTGCTCAGACAGATGGGGGCGAGCAGTACTTC. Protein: CSAQTDGGEQYF.

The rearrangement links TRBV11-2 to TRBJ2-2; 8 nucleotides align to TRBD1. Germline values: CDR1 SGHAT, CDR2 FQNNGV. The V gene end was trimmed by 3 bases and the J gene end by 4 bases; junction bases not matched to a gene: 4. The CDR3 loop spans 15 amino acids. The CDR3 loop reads CASSFGTGATGELFF. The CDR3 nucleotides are TGTGCCAGCAGCTTCGGGACAGGAGCCACCGGGGAGCTGTTTTTT.

CDR3 in DNA: TGTGCCAGCAGCTTAGGGACTACAAAAGACATTCAGTACTTC. The encoded protein is CASSLGTTKDIQYF. The rearrangement links TRBV7-9 to TRBJ2-4; possible D gene TRBD2, 6 bases. CDR1 and CDR2 (germline): SEHNR, FQNEAQ (reference sequence). The CDR3 is made up of 14 amino acids. Deletions cut 1 base from V and 8 bases from J, with 12 bases between.

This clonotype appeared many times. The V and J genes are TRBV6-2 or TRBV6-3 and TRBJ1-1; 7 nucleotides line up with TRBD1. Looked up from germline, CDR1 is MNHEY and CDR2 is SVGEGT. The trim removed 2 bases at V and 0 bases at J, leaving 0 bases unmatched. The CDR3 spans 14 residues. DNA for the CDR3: TGTGCCAGCAGTTACGACAGGGTGAACACTGAAGCTTTCTTT. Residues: CASSYDRVNTEAFF.

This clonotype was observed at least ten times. The CDR3 sequence: CASSLRHMYEQYF. The DNA for the CDR3 is TGTGCCAGCAGCTTAAGGCACATGTACGAGCAGTACTTC. The chain is built from TRBV11-2 and TRBJ2-7; unclear D gene. V lost 2 bases and J 4 bases, leaving 9 bases between the germline ends. The V gene's germline CDR1 is SGHAT and CDR2 FQNNGV. The length of the CDR3 is 13 residues.

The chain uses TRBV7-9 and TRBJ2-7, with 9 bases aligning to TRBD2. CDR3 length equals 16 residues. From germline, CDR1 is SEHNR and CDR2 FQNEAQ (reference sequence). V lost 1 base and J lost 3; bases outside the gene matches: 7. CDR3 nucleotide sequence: TGTGCCAGCAGCTTAGGACCAAGCGGGGGGTTCTACGAGCAGTACTTC. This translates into CASSLGPSGGFYEQYF.

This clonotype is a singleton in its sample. The CDR3 region is CASSALAGHNNEQFF. CDR3 DNA: TGTGCCAGCAGCGCCCTAGCGGGACATAACAATGAGCAGTTCTTC. V and J are TRBV4-2 and TRBJ2-1; 9 bases line up with TRBD2. Germline values: CDR1 LGHNA, CDR2 YNFKEQ. CDR3 size: 15 residues. The J segment lost 5 bases and the V segment lost 5 bases, leaving 7 bases of the junction unmatched.

Here the CDR3 DNA reads TGTGCCAGCAGTGCACTAGGGGGCCGGCAAGCTTTCTTT. Protein sequence: CASSALGGRQAFF. This chain uses TRBV25-1 with TRBJ1-1, with TRBD1 matching over 7 bases. The trim removed 4 bases at V and 9 bases at J, leaving 8 bases unmatched. Germline V gene sequence: CDR1 MGHDK, CDR2 SYGVNS. CDR3 size: 13 residues.

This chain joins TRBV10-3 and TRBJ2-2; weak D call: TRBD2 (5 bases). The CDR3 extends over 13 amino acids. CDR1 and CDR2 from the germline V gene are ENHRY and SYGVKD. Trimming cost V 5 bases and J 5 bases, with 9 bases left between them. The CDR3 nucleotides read TGTGCCATCAGTCCCGGGATTACCGGGGAGCTGTTTTTT. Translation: CAISPGITGELFF.

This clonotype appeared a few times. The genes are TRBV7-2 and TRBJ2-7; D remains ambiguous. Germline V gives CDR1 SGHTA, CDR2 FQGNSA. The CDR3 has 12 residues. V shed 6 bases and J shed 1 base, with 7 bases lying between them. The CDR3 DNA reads TGTGCCAGCAGTAAAAATTCCTACGAGCAGTACTTC. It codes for CASSKNSYEQYF.

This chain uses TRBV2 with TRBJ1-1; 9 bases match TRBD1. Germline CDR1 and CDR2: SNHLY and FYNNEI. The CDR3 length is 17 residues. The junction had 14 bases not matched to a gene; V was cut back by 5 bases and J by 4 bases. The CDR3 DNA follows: TGTGCCAGCAGTAAGGGACAGGGTAGCCCCATTAGCACTGAAGCTTTCTTT. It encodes CASSKGQGSPISTEAFF.

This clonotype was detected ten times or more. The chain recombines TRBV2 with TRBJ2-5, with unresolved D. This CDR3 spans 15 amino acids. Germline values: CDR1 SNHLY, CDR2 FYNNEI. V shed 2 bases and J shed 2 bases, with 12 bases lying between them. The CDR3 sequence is CASSELLGGQETQYF. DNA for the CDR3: TGTGCCAGCAGTGAACTCTTGGGCGGACAAGAGACCCAGTACTTC. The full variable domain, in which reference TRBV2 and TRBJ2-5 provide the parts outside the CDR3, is EPEVTQTPSHQVTQMGQEVILRCVPISNHLYFYWYRQILGQKVEFLVSFYNNEISEKSEIFDDQFSVERPDGSNFTLKIRSTKLEDSAMYFCASSELLGGQETQYFGPGTRLLVL.

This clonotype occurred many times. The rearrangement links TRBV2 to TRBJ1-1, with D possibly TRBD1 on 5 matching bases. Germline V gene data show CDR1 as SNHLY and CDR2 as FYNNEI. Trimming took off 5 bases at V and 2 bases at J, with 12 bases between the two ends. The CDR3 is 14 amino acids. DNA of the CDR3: TGTGCCAGCAGTAGACAGCTAGTCAACACTGAAGCTTTCTTT. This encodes CASSRQLVNTEAFF.

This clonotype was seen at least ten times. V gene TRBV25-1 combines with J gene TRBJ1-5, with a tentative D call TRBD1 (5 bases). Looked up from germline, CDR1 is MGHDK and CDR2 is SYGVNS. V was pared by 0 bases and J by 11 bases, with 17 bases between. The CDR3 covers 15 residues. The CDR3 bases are TGTGCCAGCAGTGAATATAGGAGCAGGGTAAAGACCCAGCATTTT. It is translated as CASSEYRSRVKTQHF.

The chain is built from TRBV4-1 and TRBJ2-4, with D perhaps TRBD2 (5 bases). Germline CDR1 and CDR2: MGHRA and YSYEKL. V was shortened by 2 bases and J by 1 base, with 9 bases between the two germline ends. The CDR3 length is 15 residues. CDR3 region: CASSQPRRAKNIQYF. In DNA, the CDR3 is TGCGCCAGCAGCCAACCTAGGAGGGCCAAAAACATTCAGTACTTC.

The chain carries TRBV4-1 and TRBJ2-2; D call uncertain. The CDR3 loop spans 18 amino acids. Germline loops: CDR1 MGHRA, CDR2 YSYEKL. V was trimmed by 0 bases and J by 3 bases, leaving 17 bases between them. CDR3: CASSQDPGRFFYTGELFF. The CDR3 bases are TGCGCCAGCAGCCAAGATCCCGGCAGGTTCTTCTACACCGGGGAGCTGTTTTTT.

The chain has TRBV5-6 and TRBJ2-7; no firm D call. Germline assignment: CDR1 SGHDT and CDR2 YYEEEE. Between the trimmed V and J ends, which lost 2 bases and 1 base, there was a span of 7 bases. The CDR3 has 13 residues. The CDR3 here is CASSFRVSYEQYF. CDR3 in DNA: TGTGCCAGCAGCTTCCGGGTTTCCTACGAGCAGTACTTC. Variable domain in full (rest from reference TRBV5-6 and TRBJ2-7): DAGVTQSPTHLIKTRGQQVTLRCSPKSGHDTVSWYQQALGQGPQFIFQYYEEEERQRGNFPDRFSGHQFPNYSSELNVNALLLGDSALYLCASSFRVSYEQYFGPGTRLTVT.

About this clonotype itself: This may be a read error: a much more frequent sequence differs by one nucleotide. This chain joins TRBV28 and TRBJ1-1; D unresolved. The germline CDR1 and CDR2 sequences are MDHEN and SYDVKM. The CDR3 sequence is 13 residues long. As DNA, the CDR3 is TGTGCCAACAGTTTATTGATCAACACTGAAGCTTTCTTT. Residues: CANSLLINTEAFF. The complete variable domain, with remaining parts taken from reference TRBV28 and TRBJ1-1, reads DVKVTQSSRYLVKRTGEKVFLECVQDMDHENMFWYRQDPGLGLRLIYFSYDVKMKEKGDIPEGYSVSREKKERFSLILESASTNQTSMYLCANSLLINTEAFFGQGTRLTVV.

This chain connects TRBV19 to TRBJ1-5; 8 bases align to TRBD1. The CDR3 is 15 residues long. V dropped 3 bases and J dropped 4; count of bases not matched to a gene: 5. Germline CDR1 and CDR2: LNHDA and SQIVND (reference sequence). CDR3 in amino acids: CASSMDRAGNQPQHF. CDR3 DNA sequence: TGTGCCAGTAGTATGGACAGGGCTGGGAATCAGCCCCAGCATTTT.

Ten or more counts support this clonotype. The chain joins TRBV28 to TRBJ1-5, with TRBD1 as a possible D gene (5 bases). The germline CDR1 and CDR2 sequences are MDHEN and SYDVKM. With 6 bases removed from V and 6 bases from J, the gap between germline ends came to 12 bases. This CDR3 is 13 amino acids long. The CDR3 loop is CASRRTGVQPQHF. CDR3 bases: TGTGCCAGCAGACGTACAGGAGTTCAGCCCCAGCATTTT.

CDR3 sequence: CATSRDIGSETQYF. CDR3 DNA sequence: TGTGCCACCAGCAGGGACATAGGATCGGAGACCCAGTACTTC. The chain couples TRBV15 to TRBJ2-5, with D possibly being TRBD1 (5 bases). In germline, CDR1 is LNHNV, CDR2 YYDKDF (reference sequence). Trimming stripped 3 bases from V and 5 bases from J, with 13 bases between. This CDR3 has 14 amino acids.